The clone carrying this T cell receptor beta chain was counted at least ten times. The source of the sample is a study of T cells in Graves' hyperthyroidism and ophthalmopathy. The length of the CDR3 is 11 residues. Trimming stripped 2 bases from V and 4 bases from J, with 4 bases between. CDR1 is GTSNPN, CDR2 SVGIG, per germline (reference sequence). TCR beta CDR3 sequences were amplified from RNA transcripts. The HTBI primer set drove a first-round RT-PCR of the TCR CDR3. MiXCR, run by TCRdb on the multiplex PCR reads, gives a single entry per CDR3 protein. The profile covers more than 550,000 distinct CDR3 sequences, with about 17% appearing a single time and roughly 17% taken by the ten largest.

The chain links TRBV30 to TRBJ2-3; D is ambiguous. The specimen sequenced was blood. This clonotype was obtained from a woman in her 50s with Graves' hyperthyroidism that later progressed to Graves' ophthalmopathy. In DNA, the CDR3 is TGTGCCTGGAGTCCGGCAGATACGCAGTATTTT. Protein sequence: CAWSPADTQYF.